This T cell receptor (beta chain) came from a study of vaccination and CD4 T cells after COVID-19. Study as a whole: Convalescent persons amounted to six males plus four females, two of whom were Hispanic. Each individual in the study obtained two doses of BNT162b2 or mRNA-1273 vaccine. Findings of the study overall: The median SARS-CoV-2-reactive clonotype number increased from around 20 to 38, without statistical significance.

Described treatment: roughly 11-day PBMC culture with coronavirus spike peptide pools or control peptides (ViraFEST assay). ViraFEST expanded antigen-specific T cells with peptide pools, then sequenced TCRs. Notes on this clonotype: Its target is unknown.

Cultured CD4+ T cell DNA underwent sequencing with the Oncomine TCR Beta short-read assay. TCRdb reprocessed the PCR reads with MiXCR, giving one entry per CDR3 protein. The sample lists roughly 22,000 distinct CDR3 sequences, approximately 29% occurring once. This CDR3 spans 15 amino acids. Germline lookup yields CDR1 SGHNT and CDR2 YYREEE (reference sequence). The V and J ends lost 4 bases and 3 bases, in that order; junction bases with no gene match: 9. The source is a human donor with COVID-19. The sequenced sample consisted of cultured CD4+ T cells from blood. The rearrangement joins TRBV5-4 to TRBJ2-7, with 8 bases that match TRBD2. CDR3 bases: TGTGCCAGCAGCCCGCCCGGCGCGGGGGGCTACGAGCAGTACTTC. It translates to CASSPPGAGGYEQYF.